This TCR beta chain stems from a study of shared clonotypes between healthy human individuals. Sequenced by immunoSEQ multiplex PCR; TCRdb stores in-frame clones only, minus some. The data show 550,000 to 600,000 clones, with around 78% seen just once and 12% held by the top ten. The CDR3 covers 13 residues. CDR1 is SEHNR, CDR2 FQNEAQ, per germline (reference sequence). Trimming took 6 bases from V and 6 from J, leaving 11 bases between them. Of note for this clone: Its cognate antigen is unknown.

Overall study results and limits: An effect of sequencing depth on clonotype sharing among donors was expected.

This clonotype was sampled from a middle-aged woman in good health. Some clones in this sample may be carry-over from other donors' samples. Sequencing input: PBMCs. This chain connects TRBV7-9 to TRBJ2-2; no clear D. As DNA, the CDR3 is TGTGCCAGCAGGTTCCCCGGGCCCGGGGAGCTGTTTTTT. This sequence encodes CASRFPGPGELFF.